This is a list of T cell receptor beta chains from one sample in a study of T cell therapy after organ transplantation. Sequenced by immunoSEQ multiplex PCR; TCRdb stores in-frame clones only, minus some. The sample contains about 1,000 clones, 68% of which appear only once. The antigens for these receptors are not known. This specimen consisted of CD8+ T cells from blood, obtained after autologous CMV-specific T cell therapy. The origin of the receptors is a human patient who had received a solid organ transplant and had CMV disease. Some T cells may trace back to the graft donor. The CDR3 runs from the conserved cysteine through the conserved F or W. The D gene is left open where the match is weak. Some rows mark clone size as missing; the rest say once, few, many or name a class of expanded clone.

j_gene	d_gene	v_gene	abundance	CDR3nt	CDR3aa
TRBJ2-7	-	TRBV6-5	large	TGTGCCAGCAGTTCAGGGGTAGAAAAGGGATACGAGCAGTACTTC	CASSSGVEKGYEQYF
TRBJ1-5	TRBD1	TRBV28	few	TGTGCCAGCAGTCCCGAGACAGGGAAGAGCAATCAGCCCCAGCATTTT	CASSPETGKSNQPQHF
TRBJ1-1	-	TRBV21-1	-	TGTGCCAGCAGACAGGATGTAGCTACAATTCGCACTGAAGCTTTCTTT	CASRQDVATIRTEAFF
TRBJ2-3	-	TRBV4-3	few	TGCGCCAGCAGCCACATGGAAGATACGCAGTATTTT	CASSHMEDTQYF
TRBJ2-1	-	TRBV6-5	-	TGTGCCAGCAGTTCCTACCCAGGGCTGAATGAGCAGTTCTTC	CASSSYPGLNEQFF
TRBJ2-7	-	TRBV25-1	-	TGTGCCAGCAGTAGGGAGTCCTACGAGCAGTACTTC	CASSRESYEQYF
TRBJ2-3	-	TRBV2	-	TGTGCCAGCCTCGGGACACCACGCACAGATACGCAGTATTTT	CASLGTPRTDTQYF
TRBJ1-5	-	TRBV10-3	-	TGTGCCGTCAGTGAGTCGACAATGAATCAGCCCCAGCATTTT	CAVSESTMNQPQHF
TRBJ2-2	TRBD1	TRBV5-4	large	TGTGCCAGCAGCTTGGACGGGACAGTCACCGGGGAGCTGTTTTTT	CASSLDGTVTGELFF
TRBJ1-1	-	TRBV6-6	few	TGTGCCAGCAGTTACGGTACAGGGTCTGAAGCTTTCTTT	CASSYGTGSEAFF
TRBJ2-2	-	TRBV6-5	-	TGTGCCAGCAGTTACTCGACTAGTACCGGGGAGCTGTTTTTT	CASSYSTSTGELFF
TRBJ2-7	-	TRBV6-5	-	TGTGCCAGCAGTACCCCCACTAGTAGCCTCTACGAGCAGTACTTC	CASSTPTSSLYEQYF
TRBJ2-2	TRBD1	TRBV9	-	TGTGCCAGCAGCACCTCCGGGACAGTCCTACCCGGGGAGCTGTTTTTT	CASSTSGTVLPGELFF
TRBJ2-7	TRBD2	TRBV2	-	TGTGCCAGCAGTGAAACTGCGGGGGTATCCTACGAGCAGTACTTC	CASSETAGVSYEQYF
TRBJ1-4	-	TRBV5-1	-	TGCGCCAGCAGCTTGGGGGGCGGCAGGGCGCTGTTTTTT	CASSLGGGRALFF
TRBJ2-7	-	TRBV2	-	TGTGCCAGCAGTGAACGGTCGTGGGGAACCTACGAGCAGTACTTC	CASSERSWGTYEQYF
TRBJ2-7	-	TRBV7-6	-	TGTGCCAGCAGCTTAGTGTGGGGGACACCGGGTGAGCAGTACTTC	CASSLVWGTPGEQYF